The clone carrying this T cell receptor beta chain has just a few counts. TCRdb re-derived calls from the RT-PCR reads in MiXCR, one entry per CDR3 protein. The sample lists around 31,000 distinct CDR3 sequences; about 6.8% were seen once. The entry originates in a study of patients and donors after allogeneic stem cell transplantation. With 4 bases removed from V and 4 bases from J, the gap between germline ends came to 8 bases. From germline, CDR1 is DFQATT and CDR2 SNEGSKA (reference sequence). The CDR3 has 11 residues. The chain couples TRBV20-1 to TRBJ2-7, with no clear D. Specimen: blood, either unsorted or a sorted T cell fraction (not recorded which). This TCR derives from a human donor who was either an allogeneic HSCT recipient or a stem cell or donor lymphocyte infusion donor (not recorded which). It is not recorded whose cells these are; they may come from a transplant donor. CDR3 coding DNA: TGCAGTGCTACTTCCCTTTACGAGCAGTACTTC. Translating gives CSATSLYEQYF.